This TCR beta chain derives from a study of blood T cell repertoires in COVID-19. Study-wide context: T cells, B-cell-depleted T cells, or PBMCs supplied cDNA or gDNA.

From germline, CDR1 is SGHVS and CDR2 FQNEAQ. The CDR3 spans 16 residues. V was pared by 3 bases and J by 7 bases, with 10 bases of the junction left unmatched. In Cohort 3, a recovered donor had either two negative PCRs, clearance, or symptom resolution. Profiled with immunoSEQ multiplex PCR; TCRdb holds only in-frame clones, not every one. The top ten clones hold around 8% of a sample with some 530,000 clones, around nine tenths of them seen once. The V call is TRBV7-8, the J call TRBJ2-2; 8 positions match TRBD2. Sequencing was done on a sample of PBMCs or T cells enriched from blood (not recorded which). The source of this sequence is a woman aged 55-70 years who had recovered from COVID-19. For the CDR3, the DNA is TGTGCCAGCAGCTTGGCCGAATTGGGGACTAGCGGGGAGCTGTTTTTT. Protein: CASSLAELGTSGELFF. Filled out from reference TRBV7-8 and TRBJ2-2, the complete variable domain reads GAGVSQSPRYKVAKRGQDVALRCDPISGHVSLFWYQQALGQGPEFLTYFQNEAQLDKSGLPSDRFFAERPEGSVSTLKIQRTQQEDSAVYLCASSLAELGTSGELFFGEGSRLTVL.